This T cell receptor (beta chain) came from a study of shared clonotypes between healthy human individuals. Germline loops: CDR1 KGHSH, CDR2 LQKENI. The J segment lost 2 bases and the V segment lost 0 bases, leaving 5 bases of the junction unmatched. CDR3 length equals 16 residues. Regarding the study as a whole: Investigators collected only blood, and repertoires in tissues likely differ. Sequencing depth was predicted to influence how clonotypes are shared among donors. Even with large depth, rarefaction showed that sorted-subset sequencing was incomplete.

About this clone: Antigen unknown.

Deep was the level used in running the assay. TCRdb's copy holds only in-frame clones and misses some; the assay was immunoSEQ multiplex PCR. Among fewer than 400,000 clones listed, about 74% were seen once. The clonotype comes from a man in his thirties or forties in good health. The J gene is TRBJ2-3, the V gene TRBV18; 7 bases map to TRBD2. Sequenced: memory CD4+ T cells sorted from blood. The subset here: CD45RA-negative fraction. CDR3 coding DNA: TGTGCCAGCTCACCACCGGGGGGACTACCCACAGATACGCAGTATTTT. Its translation is CASSPPGGLPTDTQYF.